The clone carrying this T cell receptor beta chain appeared once. Antigen specificity is unknown. The data are from a study of T cell responses to AZD1222 COVID-19 vaccine. Regarding the study as a whole: Spike-specific TCR breadth and depth were elevated following two AZD1222 doses. A mostly white British donor set with more females was recruited, and clonal diversity was possibly underestimated.

Losses at the gene ends were 2 bases for V and 0 bases for J; bases not matched to a gene: 3. There are 15 residues in the CDR3. Germline lookup yields CDR1 SNHLY and CDR2 FYNNEI. TCRdb keeps only in-frame clones here, not all; method: immunoSEQ multiplex PCR. This table has about 140,000 clones, 90% to 95% appearing once. This chain links TRBV2 with TRBJ2-7; 8 nucleotides match TRBD2. The sequence was collected from an adult who received the AZD1222 COVID-19 vaccine. Sequenced material: peripheral blood, taken 28 days after the second AZD1222 dose. The CDR3 protein is CASSESGGLSYEQYF. The CDR3 bases are TGTGCCAGCAGTGAATCGGGGGGGCTCTCCTACGAGCAGTACTTC.